The 10 T cell receptor beta chains reported below all come from one sample, sequenced in a study of T-cell reconstitution after alpha-beta-depleted transplantation in children. Library preparation (for TCRbeta) was performed with unique molecular identifiers. TCRdb re-called the PCR reads through MiXCR, storing one row per CDR3 protein. The repertoire consists of around 960,000 distinct CDR3 sequences, with roughly 29% occurring once and the leading ten covering 25% to 35%. This material consisted of PBMCs, mostly from graft donor cells, taken 360 days after TCRalphabeta/CD19-depleted stem cell transplant. The receptors derive from a boy in the first two years of life who had a stem cell transplant for SCID, so the T cells may come from the graft donor.

The chain carries TRBV7-9 and TRBJ1-4, with TRBD1 identical over 7 bases. Looked up from germline, CDR1 is SEHNR and CDR2 is FQNEAQ (reference sequence). The CDR3 length is 13 residues. Trimming removed 4 bases from V and 8 bases from J; junction bases left unmatched: 4. CDR3 sequence: CASSSGTEEKLFF. CDR3 coding DNA: TGTGCCAGCAGCTCTGGGACAGAGGAAAAACTGTTTTTT.

The rearrangement uses TRBV12-3 or TRBV12-4 and TRBJ2-3; TRBD2 matches 8 bases. This CDR3 comprises 17 residues. V shed 6 bases, J shed 3 bases, and the junction held 14 bases outside the gene matches. The CDR3 bases are TGTGCCAGCAGAGGGGGATCTCGCGGGGGGATAACAGATACGCAGTATTTT. Encoded protein: CASRGGSRGGITDTQYF.

This clonotype occurred once. The chain combines TRBV5-1 with TRBJ2-1; TRBD1 matches 10 bases. Germline V gives CDR1 SGHRS, CDR2 YFSETQ. V dropped 6 bases and J dropped 8; count of bases not matched to a gene: 5. The CDR3 runs to 13 residues. CDR3: CASIGQGEDEQFF. The CDR3 DNA reads as TGCGCCAGCATCGGACAGGGGGAAGATGAGCAGTTCTTC. The variable domain in full, with the rest retrieved from reference TRBV5-1 and TRBJ2-1, is KAGVTQTPRYLIKTRGQQVTLSCSPISGHRSVSWYQQTPGQGLQFLFEYFSETQRNKGNFPGRFSGRQFSNSRSEMNVSTLELGDSALYLCASIGQGEDEQFFGPGTRLTVL.

The rearrangement links TRBV7-2 to TRBJ1-2; D ambiguous. The CDR3 has 14 residues. Per the germline V gene, CDR1 is SGHTA and CDR2 is FQGNSA. V shed 3 bases and J shed 8 bases, with 16 bases lying between them. The chain's CDR3 is CASSFEDWRRGYTF. CDR3 nucleotide sequence: TGTGCCAGCAGCTTCGAGGACTGGCGGCGGGGCTACACCTTC.

This rearrangement joins TRBV5-1 to TRBJ2-1, with 8 bases lining up with TRBD2. This CDR3 is 18 amino acids long. Germline V gene lookup returns CDR1 SGHRS and CDR2 YFSETQ. Trimming at V came to 5 bases and at J to 0 bases, leaving 13 bases not matched to a gene. The DNA of the CDR3 is TGCGCCAGCAGACAAAGGGGCCTAAGCGGGGGCTCCTACAATGAGCAGTTCTTC. It yields the protein CASRQRGLSGGSYNEQFF.

This sequence joins TRBV20-1 and TRBJ2-3; maybe TRBD2 (6 bases). The CDR3 is made up of 14 amino acids. Trimming cost V 6 bases and J 0 bases, with 13 bases left between them. Per germline, CDR1 DFQATT and CDR2 SNEGSKA (reference sequence). The CDR3 sequence: CSAVRGTSTDTQYF. The CDR3 DNA reads TGCAGTGCGGTTCGCGGGACTAGCACAGATACGCAGTATTTT.

This clonotype was found a few times. V usage is TRBV9 and J usage is TRBJ2-7, with D unresolved. Germline V gene sequence: CDR1 SGDLS, CDR2 YYNGEE. The CDR3 is made up of 15 amino acids. V was pared by 0 bases and J by 3 bases, with 13 bases between. The CDR3 loop reads CASSVATGPLYEQYF. In DNA form, the CDR3 reads TGTGCCAGCAGCGTAGCAACCGGGCCACTCTACGAGCAGTACTTC.

The gene calls are TRBV6-2 or TRBV6-3 and TRBJ2-5; tentatively, D is TRBD1 (5 bases). The CDR3 extends over 14 amino acids. Trimming stripped 3 bases from V and 3 bases from J, with 11 bases between. Per germline, CDR1 MNHEY and CDR2 SVGEGT. The CDR3 is CASSYKAGKETQYF. Written as DNA, the CDR3 is TGTGCCAGCAGTTATAAAGCAGGGAAAGAGACCCAGTACTTC.

This clonotype was seen once. Here the CDR3 reads CSAQGFNTGELFF. The CDR3 region has the DNA TGCAGTGCACAGGGGTTCAACACCGGGGAGCTGTTTTTT. The V and J genes are TRBV20-1 and TRBJ2-2, with 7 bases aligning to TRBD1. The length of the CDR3 is 13 residues. V trimming: 6 bases; J trimming: 2 bases; junction bases outside the gene matches: 3. CDR1 DFQATT and CDR2 SNEGSKA come from the germline V gene (reference sequence).

V usage is TRBV6-2 or TRBV6-3 and J usage is TRBJ1-3; D uncertain. V lost 4 bases to trimming and J lost 0 bases, with 13 bases between them. The CDR3 contains 16 residues. Germline assignment: CDR1 MNHEY and CDR2 SVGEGT. CDR3 nucleotides: TGTGCCAGCAGTTCTTTACTCGTCCGCTCTGGAAACACCATATATTTT. It yields the protein CASSSLLVRSGNTIYF.